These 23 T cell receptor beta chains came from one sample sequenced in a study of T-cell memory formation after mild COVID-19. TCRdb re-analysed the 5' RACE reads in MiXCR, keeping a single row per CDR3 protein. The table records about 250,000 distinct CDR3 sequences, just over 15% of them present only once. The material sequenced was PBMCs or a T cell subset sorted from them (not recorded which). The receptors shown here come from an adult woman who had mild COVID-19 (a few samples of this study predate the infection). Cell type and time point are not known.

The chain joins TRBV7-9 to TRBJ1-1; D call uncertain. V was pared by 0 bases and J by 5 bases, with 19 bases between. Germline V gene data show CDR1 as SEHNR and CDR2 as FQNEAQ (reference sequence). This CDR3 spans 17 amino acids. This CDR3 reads CASSLAGSRAGRTEAFF. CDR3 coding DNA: TGTGCCAGCAGCTTAGCGGGATCAAGAGCAGGACGGACTGAAGCTTTCTTT.

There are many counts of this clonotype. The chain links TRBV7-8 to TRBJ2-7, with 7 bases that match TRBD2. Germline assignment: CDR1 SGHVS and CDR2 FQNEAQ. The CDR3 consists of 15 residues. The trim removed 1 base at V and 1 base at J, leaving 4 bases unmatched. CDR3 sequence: CASSLGDGGSYEQYF. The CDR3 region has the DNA TGTGCCAGCAGCTTAGGGGACGGGGGGTCCTACGAGCAGTACTTC. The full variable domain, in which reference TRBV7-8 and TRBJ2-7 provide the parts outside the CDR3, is GAGVSQSPRYKVAKRGQDVALRCDPISGHVSLFWYQQALGQGPEFLTYFQNEAQLDKSGLPSDRFFAERPEGSVSTLKIQRTQQEDSAVYLCASSLGDGGSYEQYFGPGTRLTVT.

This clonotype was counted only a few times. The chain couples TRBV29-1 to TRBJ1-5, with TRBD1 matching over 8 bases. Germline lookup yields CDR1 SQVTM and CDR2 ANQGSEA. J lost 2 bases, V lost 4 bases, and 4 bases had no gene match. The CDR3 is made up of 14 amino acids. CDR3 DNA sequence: TGCAGCGTTGGACCAGGGGGCCGCAATCAGCCCCAGCATTTT. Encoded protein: CSVGPGGRNQPQHF.

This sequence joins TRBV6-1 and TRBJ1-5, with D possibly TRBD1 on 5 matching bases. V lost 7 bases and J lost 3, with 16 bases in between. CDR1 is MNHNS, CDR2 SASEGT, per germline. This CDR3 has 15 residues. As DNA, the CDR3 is TGTGCCAGCACCGGGACTGACAGACTCAATCAGCCCCAGCATTTT. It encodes CASTGTDRLNQPQHF.

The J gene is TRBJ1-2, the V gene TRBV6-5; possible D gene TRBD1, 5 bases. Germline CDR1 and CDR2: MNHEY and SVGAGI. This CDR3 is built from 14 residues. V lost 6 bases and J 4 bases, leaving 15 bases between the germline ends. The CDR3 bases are TGTGCCAGCAGAGCTAGGTCCGACAGCTATGGCTACACCTTC. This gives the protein CASRARSDSYGYTF.

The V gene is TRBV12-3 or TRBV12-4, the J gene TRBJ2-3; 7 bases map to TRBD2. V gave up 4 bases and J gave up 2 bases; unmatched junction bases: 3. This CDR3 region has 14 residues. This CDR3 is CASSSRDYTDTQYF. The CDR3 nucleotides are TGTGCCAGCAGTTCCAGGGACTACACAGATACGCAGTATTTT.

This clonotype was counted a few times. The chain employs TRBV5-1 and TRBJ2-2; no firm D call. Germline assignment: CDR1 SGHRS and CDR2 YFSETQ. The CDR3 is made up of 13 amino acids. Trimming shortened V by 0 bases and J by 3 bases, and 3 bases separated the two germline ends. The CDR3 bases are TGCGCCAGCAGCTTGGAGGACACCGGGGAGCTGTTTTTT. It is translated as CASSLEDTGELFF.

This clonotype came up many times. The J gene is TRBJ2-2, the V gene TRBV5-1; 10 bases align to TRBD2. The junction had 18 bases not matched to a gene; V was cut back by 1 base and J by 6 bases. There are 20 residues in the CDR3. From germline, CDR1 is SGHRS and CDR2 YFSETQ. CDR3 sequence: CASSLSPSGSFSLGAGELFF. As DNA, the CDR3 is TGCGCCAGCAGCTTGTCGCCTAGCGGGAGTTTCAGTCTCGGTGCCGGGGAGCTGTTTTTT.

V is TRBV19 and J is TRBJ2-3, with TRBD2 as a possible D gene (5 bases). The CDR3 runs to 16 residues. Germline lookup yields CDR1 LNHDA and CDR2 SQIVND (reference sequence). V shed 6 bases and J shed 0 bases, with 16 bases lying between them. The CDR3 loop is CASRPRGASSTDTQYF. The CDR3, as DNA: TGTGCCAGTAGACCACGGGGAGCCTCTAGCACAGATACGCAGTATTTT.

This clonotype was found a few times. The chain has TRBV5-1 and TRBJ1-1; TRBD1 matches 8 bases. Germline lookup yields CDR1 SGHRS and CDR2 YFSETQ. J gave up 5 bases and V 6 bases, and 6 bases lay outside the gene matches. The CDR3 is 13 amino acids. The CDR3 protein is CASTGGARTEAFF. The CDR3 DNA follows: TGCGCCAGCACAGGGGGCGCGAGAACTGAAGCTTTCTTT.

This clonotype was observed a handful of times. Here the CDR3 reads CASSLSPPSGANVLTF. The CDR3 region has the DNA TGTGCCAGCAGCTTATCCCCTCCCTCTGGGGCCAACGTCCTGACTTTC. The chain employs TRBV7-2 and TRBJ2-6; D unclear. Germline V gives CDR1 SGHTA, CDR2 FQGNSA. CDR3 size: 16 residues. Trimming pared 2 bases from V and 0 bases from J, leaving 8 bases between.

This CDR3 is CASTIRGGVDTIYF. DNA of the CDR3: TGTGCCAGCACTATAAGGGGGGGCGTGGACACCATATATTTT. The chain carries TRBV7-9 and TRBJ1-3; tentatively, D is TRBD1 (6 bases). CDR1 SEHNR and CDR2 FQNEAQ come from the germline V gene (reference sequence). Deletions cut 7 bases from V and 8 bases from J, with 18 bases between. The CDR3 totals 14 residues.

The CDR3 sequence is CASSYRLGYEQYF. The CDR3, as DNA: TGTGCCAGCAGTTATCGGCTGGGGTACGAGCAGTACTTC. This chain connects TRBV6-5 to TRBJ2-7, with D unresolved. The CDR3 runs to 13 residues. Trimming removed 3 bases from V and 4 bases from J, with 10 bases in between. Per germline, CDR1 MNHEY and CDR2 SVGAGI.

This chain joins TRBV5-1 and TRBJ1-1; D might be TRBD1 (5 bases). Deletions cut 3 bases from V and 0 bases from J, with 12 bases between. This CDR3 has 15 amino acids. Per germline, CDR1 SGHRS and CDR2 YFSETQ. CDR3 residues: CASSSQQELNTEAFF. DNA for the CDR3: TGCGCCAGCAGCTCCCAACAGGAATTGAACACTGAAGCTTTCTTT.

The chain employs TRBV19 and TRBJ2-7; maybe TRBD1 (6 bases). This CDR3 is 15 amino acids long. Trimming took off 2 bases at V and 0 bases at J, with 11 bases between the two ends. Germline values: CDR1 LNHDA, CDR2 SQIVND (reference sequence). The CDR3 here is CASSISRGGSYEQYF. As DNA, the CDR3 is TGTGCCAGTAGTATAAGTCGAGGGGGCTCCTACGAGCAGTACTTC.

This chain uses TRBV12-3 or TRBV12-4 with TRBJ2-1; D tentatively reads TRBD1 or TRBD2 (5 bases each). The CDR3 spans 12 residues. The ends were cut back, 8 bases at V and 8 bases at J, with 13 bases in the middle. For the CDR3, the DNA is TGTGCCAGCGCCACGCTGGGGGATGAGCAGTTCTTC. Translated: CASATLGDEQFF.

The chain's CDR3 is CATSRHAPRGLNYGYTF. For the CDR3, the DNA is TGTGCCACCAGCAGACATGCCCCCAGGGGATTGAACTATGGCTACACCTTC. V usage is TRBV15 and J usage is TRBJ1-2; D is possibly TRBD1 (6 bases). This CDR3 region has 17 residues. The V and J ends lost 2 bases and 2 bases respectively, with 18 bases between them. The germline V gene has CDR1 LNHNV and CDR2 YYDKDF (reference sequence).

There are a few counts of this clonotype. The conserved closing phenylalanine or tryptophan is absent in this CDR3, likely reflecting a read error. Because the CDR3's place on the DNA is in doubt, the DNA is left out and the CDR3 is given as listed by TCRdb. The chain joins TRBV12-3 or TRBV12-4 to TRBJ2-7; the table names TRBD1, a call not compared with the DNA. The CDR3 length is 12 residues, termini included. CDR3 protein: CASSSGGQSLAI.

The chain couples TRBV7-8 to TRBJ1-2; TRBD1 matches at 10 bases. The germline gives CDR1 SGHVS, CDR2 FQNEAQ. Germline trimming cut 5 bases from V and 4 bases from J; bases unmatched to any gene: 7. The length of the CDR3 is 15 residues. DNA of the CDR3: TGTGCCAGCAGCACCGCGGACAGGGGGGCCTATGGCTACACCTTC. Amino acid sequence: CASSTADRGAYGYTF.

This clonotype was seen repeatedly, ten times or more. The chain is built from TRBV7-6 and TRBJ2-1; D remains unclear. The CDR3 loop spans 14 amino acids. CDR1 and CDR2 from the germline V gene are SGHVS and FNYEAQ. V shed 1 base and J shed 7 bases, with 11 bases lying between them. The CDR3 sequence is CASSLGSTGNEQFF. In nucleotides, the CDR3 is TGTGCCAGCAGCTTAGGGTCGACCGGGAATGAGCAGTTCTTC.

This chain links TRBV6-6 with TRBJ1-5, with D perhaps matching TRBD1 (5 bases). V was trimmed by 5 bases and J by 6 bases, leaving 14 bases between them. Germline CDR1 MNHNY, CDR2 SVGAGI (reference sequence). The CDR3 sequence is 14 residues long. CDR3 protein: CASSTRGTGQPQHF. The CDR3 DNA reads TGTGCCAGCAGTACAAGGGGAACGGGTCAGCCCCAGCATTTT.

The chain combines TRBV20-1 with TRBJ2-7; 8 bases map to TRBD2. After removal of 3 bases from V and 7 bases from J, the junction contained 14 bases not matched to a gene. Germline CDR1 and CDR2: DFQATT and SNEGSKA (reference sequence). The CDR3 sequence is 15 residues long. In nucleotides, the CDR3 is TGCAGTGCTAGTTTGCCCGGGGGGGCTCTTCGAGAGCAGTACTTC. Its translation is CSASLPGGALREQYF.

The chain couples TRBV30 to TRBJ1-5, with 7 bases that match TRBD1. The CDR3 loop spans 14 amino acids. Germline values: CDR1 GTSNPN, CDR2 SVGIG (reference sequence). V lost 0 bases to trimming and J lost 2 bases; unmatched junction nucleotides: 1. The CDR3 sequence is CAWSVDRGNQPQHF. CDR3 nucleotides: TGTGCCTGGAGTGTAGACAGGGGCAATCAGCCCCAGCATTTT.